The 26 T cell receptor beta chains presented below share a single source sample, sequenced in a study of T cell changes during pregnancy in multiple sclerosis. Libraries were prepared by immunoSEQ multiplex PCR; TCRdb keeps only in-frame clonotypes and omits some of them. The top ten hold more than 8% of the sample, which has over 55,000 clones, roughly 88% seen once. The sequencing used peripheral blood, collected after pregnancy. These receptors were collected from a female donor in good health, enrolled as a control in a pregnancy study.

This rearrangement joins TRBV7-2 to TRBJ1-1, with 7 bases lining up with TRBD1. V shed 5 bases and J 6 bases; nucleotides not matched to a gene: 6. Germline CDR1 SGHTA, CDR2 FQGNSA. This CDR3 has 13 amino acids. The CDR3 nucleotides read TGTGCCAGCAGCCTCGACAGGGTTGCTGAAGCTTTCTTT. Amino acid sequence: CASSLDRVAEAFF.

V and J are TRBV7-8 and TRBJ1-2; 8 bases align to TRBD1. The length of the CDR3 is 15 residues. Germline assignment: CDR1 SGHVS and CDR2 FQNEAQ. The J segment lost 2 bases and the V segment lost 5 bases, leaving 7 bases of the junction unmatched. CDR3 residues: CASSPTGVGNYGYTF. The CDR3 nucleotides read TGTGCCAGCAGCCCGACAGGGGTGGGAAACTATGGCTACACCTTC.

The V call is TRBV27, the J call TRBJ1-1; D possibly corresponds to TRBD1 (6 bases). The CDR3 covers 15 residues. The V end was cut by 6 bases, the J end by 3 bases, with 17 bases between. Germline-derived CDR1 and CDR2 are MNHEY and SMNVEV (reference sequence). Here the CDR3 DNA reads TGTGCCAGCAGATTGTTAGGGGGAGGGTACACTGAAGCTTTCTTT. Its translation: CASRLLGGGYTEAFF.

The chain couples TRBV27 to TRBJ2-4, with D maybe TRBD1 (5 bases). The germline gives CDR1 MNHEY, CDR2 SMNVEV (reference sequence). V was pared by 3 bases and J by 0 bases, with 15 bases between. The CDR3 length is 17 residues. CDR3 sequence: CASSFGDSRLAKNIQYF. CDR3 in DNA: TGTGCCAGCAGTTTCGGAGACAGTCGGTTAGCCAAAAACATTCAGTACTTC.

Ten or more counts support this clone. The chain has TRBV29-1 and TRBJ1-2; D may be TRBD1 (6 bases). The CDR3 loop spans 14 amino acids. The V gene lost 0 bases and the J gene lost 0 bases, with 8 bases spanning the gap. Germline V gene lookup returns CDR1 SQVTM and CDR2 ANQGSEA. CDR3 coding DNA: TGCAGCGTTGAAGAAAGACAGGCTAACTATGGCTACACCTTC. It codes for CSVEERQANYGYTF. The full variable domain, rest sourced from reference TRBV29-1 and TRBJ1-2, is SAVISQKPSRDICQRGTSLTIQCQVDSQVTMMFWYRQQPGQSLTLIATANQGSEATYESGFVIDKFPISRPNLTFSTLTVSNMSPEDSSIYLCSVEERQANYGYTFGSGTRLTVV.

V usage is TRBV2 and J usage is TRBJ2-5, with 9 bases that match TRBD2. V shed 5 bases, J shed 0 bases, and the junction held 4 bases outside the gene matches. This CDR3 has 15 amino acids. Germline assignment: CDR1 SNHLY and CDR2 FYNNEI. DNA for the CDR3: TGTGCCAGCAGTTTCGGGACTAGCAACCAAGAGACCCAGTACTTC. Amino acid sequence: CASSFGTSNQETQYF.

A few counts support this clone. This chain uses TRBV5-1 with TRBJ1-1; possibly TRBD1 for D (5 bases). Germline V gene lookup returns CDR1 SGHRS and CDR2 YFSETQ. V was trimmed by 4 bases and J by 6 bases, leaving 10 bases between them. This CDR3 contains 12 residues. The CDR3 reads CASSPTGSEAFF. CDR3 coding DNA: TGCGCCAGCAGCCCCACAGGTTCTGAAGCTTTCTTT.

J is TRBJ1-1 and V is TRBV6-6; TRBD1 matches 9 bases. V lost 6 bases and J lost 4; bases outside the gene matches: 12. CDR1 and CDR2 (germline): MNHNY, SVGAGI (reference sequence). The CDR3 spans 16 residues. CDR3 region: CASSRTGGNAGTEAFF. CDR3 coding DNA: TGTGCCAGCAGCCGAACAGGGGGCAACGCTGGCACTGAAGCTTTCTTT.

The chain couples TRBV14 to TRBJ1-2; TRBD1 is a possible D gene (5 bases). This CDR3 has 13 amino acids. The germline V gene has CDR1 SGHDN and CDR2 FVKESK. The V end lost 0 bases, the J end lost 5 bases, and 7 bases lay between the germline ends. DNA of the CDR3: TGTGCCAGCAGCCAAGACCGGGGGTATGGCTACACCTTC. It yields the protein CASSQDRGYGYTF.

The chain recombines TRBV2 with TRBJ1-4; D is possibly TRBD1 (6 bases). This CDR3 region has 13 residues. CDR1 is SNHLY and CDR2 is FYNNEI in the germline V gene. Trimming removed 6 bases at V and 5 bases at J, with 10 bases between. DNA of the CDR3: TGTGCCAGCAGCGGGGGGCTCAATGAAAAACTGTTTTTT. Translated, it gives CASSGGLNEKLFF.

The genes are TRBV6-1 and TRBJ1-4, with D perhaps TRBD1 (6 bases). The V and J ends lost 2 bases and 8 bases respectively, with 12 bases between them. The CDR3 runs to 14 residues. Germline assignment: CDR1 MNHNS and CDR2 SASEGT. The CDR3 sequence: CASSEQGSGEKLFF. Here the CDR3 DNA reads TGTGCCAGCAGTGAACAGGGGTCAGGCGAAAAACTGTTTTTT.

The V and J genes are TRBV6-1 and TRBJ1-1; D might be TRBD1 (6 bases). The CDR3 sequence is 14 residues long. V lost 11 bases and J lost 0, with 16 bases in between. Germline values: CDR1 MNHNS, CDR2 SASEGT. The CDR3 DNA is TGTGCCGCTTACAGGGTCGGCGTGAACACTGAAGCTTTCTTT. As protein: CAAYRVGVNTEAFF.

The chain joins TRBV10-3 to TRBJ2-5; D remains ambiguous. CDR1 and CDR2 from the germline V gene are ENHRY and SYGVKD. Trimming removed 0 bases at V and 2 bases at J, with 7 bases between. The CDR3 runs 14 residues. Written as DNA, the CDR3 is TGTGCCATCAGTGAGTCGAGTGCTCAAGAGACCCAGTACTTC. The encoded protein is CAISESSAQETQYF.

This clone was found a few times. The J gene is TRBJ2-2, the V gene TRBV6-1, with D unclear. Germline V CDR1 and CDR2: MNHNS, SASEGT. V lost 0 bases, J lost 3 bases, and 2 bases lay in between. The CDR3 has 13 amino acids. The CDR3 spells CASSEADTGELFF. CDR3 bases: TGTGCCAGCAGTGAAGCCGACACCGGGGAGCTGTTTTTT.

This clone was seen just once. The rearrangement joins TRBV25-1 to TRBJ2-1; 8 bases map to TRBD1. V gave up 1 base and J gave up 4 bases; unmatched junction bases: 3. The CDR3 sequence is 15 residues long. Germline CDR1 MGHDK, CDR2 SYGVNS. Here the CDR3 DNA reads TGTGCCAGCAGTGAATCCCAGGGGGCGTACAATGAGCAGTTCTTC. Protein sequence: CASSESQGAYNEQFF.

The V call is TRBV10-3, the J call TRBJ2-5; perhaps TRBD1 as D (5 bases). CDR1 is ENHRY, CDR2 SYGVKD, per germline. V lost 4 bases and J lost 0, with 15 bases in between. The CDR3 extends over 16 amino acids. CDR3 nucleotide sequence: TGTGCCATCAGTGGGTCTACAGGAGCGTACCAAGAGACCCAGTACTTC. The encoded protein is CAISGSTGAYQETQYF.

This sequence joins TRBV10-1 and TRBJ2-2; the match to TRBD2 covers 12 bases. Germline CDR1 is WNHNN and CDR2 is SYGVQD (reference sequence). This CDR3 region has 17 residues. Trimming took 4 bases from V and 2 from J; bases not matched to a gene: 5. CDR3 nucleotide sequence: TGCGCCAGCAGTGGGGGACTAGCGGGTTTTAACACCGGGGAGCTGTTTTTT. Its translation is CASSGGLAGFNTGELFF.

The CDR3 loop is CASSVVQPAEAFF. In DNA, the CDR3 is TGTGCCAGCAGCGTAGTACAGCCCGCTGAAGCTTTCTTT. The gene calls are TRBV9 and TRBJ1-1; no reliable D call. There are 13 residues in the CDR3. The germline V gene encodes CDR1 SGDLS and CDR2 YYNGEE. Trimming took 0 bases from V and 6 from J, leaving 9 bases between them.

This chain connects TRBV20-1 to TRBJ1-1; D is undetermined. V shed 3 bases and J shed 1 base, with 3 bases lying between them. The CDR3 sequence is 11 residues long. The germline V gene encodes CDR1 DFQATT and CDR2 SNEGSKA (reference sequence). CDR3 amino acids: CSASRNTEAFF. DNA for the CDR3: TGCAGTGCTAGCCGGAACACTGAAGCTTTCTTT.

This clone was counted a single time. J is TRBJ2-5 and V is TRBV30; D gene unclear. The CDR3 runs to 10 residues. V was pared by 5 bases and J by 3 bases, with 4 bases between. Germline-derived CDR1 and CDR2 are GTSNPN and SVGIG (reference sequence). The CDR3 DNA reads TGTGCCTGGGGAGAAGAGACCCAGTACTTC. This sequence encodes CAWGEETQYF.

The genes are TRBV5-4 and TRBJ1-6; no clear D. Deletions cut 2 bases from V and 0 bases from J, with 6 bases between. This CDR3 comprises 15 residues. CDR1 is SGHNT, CDR2 YYREEE, per germline (reference sequence). The CDR3 bases are TGTGCCAGCAGCTTAGGGAGCTCCTATAATTCACCCCTCCACTTT. Translating it yields CASSLGSSYNSPLHF.

This rearrangement joins TRBV7-9 to TRBJ2-1, with TRBD2 identical over 9 bases. Unmatched junction bases numbered 7, after V lost 6 bases and J lost 10 bases. The CDR3 has 13 amino acids. Germline lookup yields CDR1 SEHNR and CDR2 FQNEAQ (reference sequence). CDR3 protein: CASSQIGTSEQFF. The CDR3 DNA follows: TGTGCCAGCAGTCAAATAGGGACTAGCGAGCAGTTCTTC.

V and J are TRBV30 and TRBJ1-2, with 10 bases fitting TRBD1. The CDR3 is 15 residues long. Germline loops: CDR1 GTSNPN, CDR2 SVGIG (reference sequence). V lost 0 bases to trimming and J lost 5 bases; unmatched junction nucleotides: 6. The CDR3 loop reads CAWSVGQGGGYGYTF. In DNA form, the CDR3 reads TGTGCCTGGAGTGTCGGACAGGGGGGAGGGTATGGCTACACCTTC.

This sequence joins TRBV25-1 and TRBJ2-1; 9 positions match TRBD1. V dropped 10 bases and J dropped 6; count of bases not matched to a gene: 7. The CDR3 is made up of 13 amino acids. Germline CDR1 reads MGHDK; CDR2 reads SYGVNS. The CDR3 DNA reads TGTGCCACCGCGACAGGGGGGTCCAATGAGCAGTTCTTC. Translation gives CATATGGSNEQFF.

The rearrangement joins TRBV2 to TRBJ2-7; D possibly corresponds to TRBD2 (5 bases). The CDR3 runs to 16 residues. V was clipped by 3 bases and J by 0 bases, with 15 bases between them. Germline CDR1 is SNHLY and CDR2 is FYNNEI. The CDR3 here is CASSDVWTFRSYEQYF. The CDR3 DNA is TGTGCCAGCAGTGATGTCTGGACTTTCCGCTCCTACGAGCAGTACTTC.

In nucleotides, the CDR3 is TGTGCCAGCCGTGCCCTAGCTGGCTACACCTTC. This gives the protein CASRALAGYTF. The chain couples TRBV11-2 to TRBJ1-2; the D is unclear. The CDR3 extends over 11 amino acids. The germline V gene has CDR1 SGHAT and CDR2 FQNNGV. Deletions cut 8 bases from V and 7 bases from J, with 11 bases between.